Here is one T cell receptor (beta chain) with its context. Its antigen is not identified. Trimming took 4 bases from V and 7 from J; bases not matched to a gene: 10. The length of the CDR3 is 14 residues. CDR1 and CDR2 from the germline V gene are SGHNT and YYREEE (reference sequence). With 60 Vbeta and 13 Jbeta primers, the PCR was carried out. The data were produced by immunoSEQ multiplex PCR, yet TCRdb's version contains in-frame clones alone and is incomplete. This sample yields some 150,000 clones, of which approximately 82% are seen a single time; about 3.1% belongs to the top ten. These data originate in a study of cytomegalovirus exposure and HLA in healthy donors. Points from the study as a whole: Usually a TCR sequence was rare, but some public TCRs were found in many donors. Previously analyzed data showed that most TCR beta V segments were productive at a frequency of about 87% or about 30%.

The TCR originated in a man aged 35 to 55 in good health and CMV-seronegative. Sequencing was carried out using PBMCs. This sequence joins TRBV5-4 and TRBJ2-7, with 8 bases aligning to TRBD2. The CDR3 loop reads CASSPRGGQKEQYF. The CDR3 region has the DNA TGTGCCAGCAGCCCTCGGGGGGGCCAGAAGGAGCAGTACTTC.